The following is a TCR beta chain sequence with its context. Its target is not known. The data were taken from a study of cytomegalovirus exposure and HLA in healthy donors. PCR involved 60 Vbeta and 13 Jbeta primers. Profiling relied on immunoSEQ multiplex PCR, and the TCRdb table lists in-frame clones only, not all of them. The sample lists roughly 230,000 clones; 85% were seen once. CDR3 size: 14 residues. V gave up 2 bases and J gave up 6 bases, with 10 bases separating them. Germline CDR1 reads SGHTA; CDR2 reads FQGNSA. Findings and caveats of the study: Cytomegalovirus association was assigned to about 150 TCR beta chains.

The clonotype comes from a girl aged 2 to 10 in good health and CMV-seronegative. The sample was PBMCs. The V and J genes are TRBV7-2 and TRBJ2-2; possible D gene TRBD2, 7 bases. CDR3: CASSLLGGPGELFF. CDR3 in DNA: TGTGCCAGCAGCTTATTGGGGGGGCCCGGGGAGCTGTTTTTT.